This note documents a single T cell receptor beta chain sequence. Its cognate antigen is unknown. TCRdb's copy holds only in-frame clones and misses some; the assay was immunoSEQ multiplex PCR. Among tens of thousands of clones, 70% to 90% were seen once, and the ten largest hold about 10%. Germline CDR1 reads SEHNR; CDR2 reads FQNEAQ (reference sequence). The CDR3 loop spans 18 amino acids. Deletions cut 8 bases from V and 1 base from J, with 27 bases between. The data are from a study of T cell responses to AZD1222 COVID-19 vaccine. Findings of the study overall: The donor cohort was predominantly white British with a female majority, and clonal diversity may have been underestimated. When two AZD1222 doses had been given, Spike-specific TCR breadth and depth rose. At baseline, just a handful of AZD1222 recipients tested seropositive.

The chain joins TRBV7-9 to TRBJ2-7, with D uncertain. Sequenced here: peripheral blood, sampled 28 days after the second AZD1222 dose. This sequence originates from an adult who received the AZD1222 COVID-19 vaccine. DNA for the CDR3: TGTGCCAGCGCACCCCCTCCGATCCTAGACTCAATATCCTACGAGCAGTACTTC. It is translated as CASAPPPILDSISYEQYF.